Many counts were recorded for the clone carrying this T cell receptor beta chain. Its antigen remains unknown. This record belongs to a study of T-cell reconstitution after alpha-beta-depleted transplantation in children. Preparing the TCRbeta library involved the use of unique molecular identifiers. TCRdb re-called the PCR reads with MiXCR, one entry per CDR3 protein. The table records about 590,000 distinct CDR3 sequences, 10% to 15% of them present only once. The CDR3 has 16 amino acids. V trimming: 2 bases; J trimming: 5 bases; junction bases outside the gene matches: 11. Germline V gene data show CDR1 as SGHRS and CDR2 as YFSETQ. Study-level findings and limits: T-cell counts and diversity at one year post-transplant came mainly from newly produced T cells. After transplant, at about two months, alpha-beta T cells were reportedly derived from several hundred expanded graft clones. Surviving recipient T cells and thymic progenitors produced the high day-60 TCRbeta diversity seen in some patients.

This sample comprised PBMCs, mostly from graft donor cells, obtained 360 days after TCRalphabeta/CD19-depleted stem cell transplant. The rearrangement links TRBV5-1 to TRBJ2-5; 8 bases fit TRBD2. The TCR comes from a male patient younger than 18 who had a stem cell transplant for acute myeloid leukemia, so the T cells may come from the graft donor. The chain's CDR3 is CASSFRGGGKSETQYF. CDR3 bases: TGCGCCAGCAGCTTTCGGGGGGGCGGAAAGTCGGAGACCCAGTACTTC.